This T cell receptor (beta chain) was captured in a study of T-cell memory formation after mild COVID-19. A single record per CDR3 protein comes from TCRdb applying MiXCR to the 5' RACE reads. Altogether 150,000 to 200,000 distinct CDR3 sequences are present, over 20% being singletons, with the ten largest covering under 25%. Germline V gene data show CDR1 as SGDLS and CDR2 as YYNGEE. CDR3 length: 14 amino acids. V was cut by 2 bases and J by 2 bases, with 9 bases left in between. The sequence was collected from an adult woman who had mild COVID-19 (a few samples of this study predate the infection). Cell type and time point are not known. The material sequenced was PBMCs or a T cell subset sorted from them (not recorded which). The J gene is TRBJ2-3, the V gene TRBV9; D could derive from TRBD1 or TRBD2 (5 bases each). CDR3 coding DNA: TGTGCCAGCAGCGTCTGGGGGTCCACAGATACGCAGTATTTT. Translating it yields CASSVWGSTDTQYF.